Sequencing of this T cell receptor (beta chain) was carried out in a study of CD8 T cells in ankylosing spondylitis. The CDR3 covers 14 residues. CDR1 and CDR2 (germline): MNHNS, SASEGT. V gave up 6 bases and J gave up 4 bases; unmatched junction bases: 8. MiXCR, run by TCRdb on the 5' RACE reads, gives a single entry per CDR3 protein. The sample records under 450,000 distinct CDR3 sequences, 20% to 25% being singletons. The TCR comes from a male donor with ankylosing spondylitis or in good health (not recorded which). The sequenced sample was blood, either unsorted or a sorted T cell fraction (not recorded which). The rearrangement joins TRBV6-1 to TRBJ1-1, with TRBD1 matching over 7 bases. This CDR3 is CASRQGGEGTEAFF. The DNA of the CDR3 is TGTGCCAGCAGACAAGGGGGCGAGGGCACTGAAGCTTTCTTT.